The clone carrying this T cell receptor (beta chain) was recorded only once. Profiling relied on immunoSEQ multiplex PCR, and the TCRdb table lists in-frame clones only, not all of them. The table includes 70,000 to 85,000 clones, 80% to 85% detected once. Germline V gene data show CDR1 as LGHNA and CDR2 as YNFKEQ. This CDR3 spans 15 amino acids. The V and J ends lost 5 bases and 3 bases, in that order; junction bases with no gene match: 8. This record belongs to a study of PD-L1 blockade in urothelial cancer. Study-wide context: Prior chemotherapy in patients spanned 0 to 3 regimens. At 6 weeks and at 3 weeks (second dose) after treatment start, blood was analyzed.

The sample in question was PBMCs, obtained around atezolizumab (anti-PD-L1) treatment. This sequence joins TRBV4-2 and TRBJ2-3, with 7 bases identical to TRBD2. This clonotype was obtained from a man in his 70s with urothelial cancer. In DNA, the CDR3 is TGTGCCAGCAGCAACCGGGACTACCGGACAGATACGCAGTATTTT. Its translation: CASSNRDYRTDTQYF.